Below are 19 T cell receptor beta chains sequenced from a single sample in a study of beta chain features in type 1 diabetes. Isolated RNA was reverse transcribed in full, so expressed TCRB transcripts were sequenced. Generated by immunoSEQ multiplex PCR, the TCRdb table keeps only in-frame clones and is missing some. The sample has approximately 380,000 clones; around 16% are singletons. The material sequenced was naive CD4+ T cells from blood. All receptors come from a young woman in good health.

This clone was counted between two and nine times. The rearrangement uses TRBV23-1 and TRBJ2-1, with 7 positions matching TRBD2. TRBV23-1 is an ORF, with its function uncertain. This CDR3 is built from 14 residues. Trimming took 2 bases from V and 7 from J; bases not matched to a gene: 5. The CDR3 bases are TGCGCCAGCAGTCAAAAAATCGGGGGGAATGAGCAGTTCTTC. Protein: CASSQKIGGNEQFF.

Only a few counts were recorded for this clone. The chain employs TRBV7-2 and TRBJ2-1; TRBD2 matches 7 bases. The CDR3 has 16 residues. Per the germline V gene, CDR1 is SGHTA and CDR2 is FQGNSA. V lost 5 bases, J lost 5 bases, and 12 bases stayed unmatched. Written as DNA, the CDR3 is TGTGCCAGCAGCCGACTACCGGGACTACCCGACAATGAGCAGTTCTTC. Its translation: CASSRLPGLPDNEQFF.

V gene TRBV25-1 combines with J gene TRBJ2-1; TRBD2 aligns across 7 bases. The CDR3 sequence is 13 residues long. Trimming removed 6 bases from V and 3 bases from J; junction bases left unmatched: 2. The germline V gene encodes CDR1 MGHDK and CDR2 SYGVNS. CDR3 sequence: CASSRDYYNEQFF. CDR3 bases: TGTGCCAGCAGCCGGGACTACTACAATGAGCAGTTCTTC.

The table lists this clone with a few counts. The rearrangement links TRBV6-6 to TRBJ1-4, with D hard to call. This CDR3 has 11 residues. V was clipped by 6 bases and J by 4 bases, with 3 bases between them. Germline V gene data show CDR1 as MNHNY and CDR2 as SVGAGI (reference sequence). The CDR3 spells CASRSNEKLFF. CDR3 in DNA: TGTGCCAGCAGGAGTAATGAAAAACTGTTTTTT.

This clone showed up just a few times. The J gene is TRBJ2-7, the V gene TRBV15; D may be TRBD1 (5 bases). CDR3 length: 14 residues. The V gene's germline CDR1 is LNHNV and CDR2 YYDKDF (reference sequence). Trimming cost V 2 bases and J 2 bases, with 10 bases left between them. CDR3 coding DNA: TGTGCCACCAGCAGAACAGGACACACCTACGAGCAGTACTTC. Translating it yields CATSRTGHTYEQYF.

This clone turned up a few times. This sequence joins TRBV28 and TRBJ2-1; 9 nucleotides line up with TRBD2. J gave up 6 bases and V 7 bases, and 10 bases lay outside the gene matches. This CDR3 spans 15 amino acids. Germline V gives CDR1 MDHEN, CDR2 SYDVKM. This chain's CDR3 is CASTFSGSRRNEQFF. CDR3 DNA sequence: TGTGCCAGCACCTTTAGCGGGAGTAGGCGCAATGAGCAGTTCTTC.

This clone was found a few times. This rearrangement joins TRBV29-1 to TRBJ1-1; a weak D match, TRBD1 (5 bases). Trimming pared 5 bases from V and 0 bases from J, leaving 16 bases between. In germline, CDR1 is SQVTM, CDR2 ANQGSEA. This CDR3 is 15 amino acids long. CDR3 DNA sequence: TGCAGCGTTTCGGGGGAAAGCTGGTTGAACACTGAAGCTTTCTTT. Translation gives CSVSGESWLNTEAFF.

The rearrangement uses TRBV25-1 and TRBJ2-3, with 8 positions matching TRBD2. CDR1 and CDR2 from the germline V gene are MGHDK and SYGVNS. The CDR3 extends over 15 amino acids. V lost 1 base and J lost 5; bases outside the gene matches: 5. Here the CDR3 reads CASSESGGGKDTQYF. The CDR3, as DNA: TGTGCCAGCAGTGAATCGGGAGGGGGGAAAGATACGCAGTATTTT.

Notes on this clone: This same CDR3 is encoded by further DNA sequences in the sample. This chain uses TRBV19 with TRBJ1-2, with D possibly being TRBD1 (6 bases). CDR1 LNHDA and CDR2 SQIVND come from the germline V gene (reference sequence). Trimming stripped 5 bases from V and 5 bases from J, with 9 bases between. CDR3 length: 12 amino acids. The CDR3 is CASSPGTYGYTF. The CDR3 DNA sequence: TGTGCCAGTAGTCCGGGGACATATGGCTACACCTTC.

This rearrangement joins TRBV9 to TRBJ2-7, with a weak D call TRBD2 (6 bases). The CDR3 is made up of 12 amino acids. CDR1 is SGDLS, CDR2 YYNGEE, per germline. The germline V and J ends were trimmed by 4 bases and 3 bases, with 8 bases remaining between them. The CDR3 loop is CASSSGSYEQYF. CDR3 DNA: TGTGCCAGCAGCTCCGGGAGCTACGAGCAGTACTTC. The whole variable domain, filled in from reference TRBV9 and TRBJ2-7, reads DSGVTQTPKHLITATGQRVTLRCSPRSGDLSVYWYQQSLDQGLQFLIQYYNGEERAKGNILERFSAQQFPDLHSELNLSSLELGDSALYFCASSSGSYEQYFGPGTRLTVT.

V gene TRBV2 combines with J gene TRBJ2-7; TRBD1 agrees at 7 bases. Germline V lookup: CDR1 SNHLY, CDR2 FYNNEI. The CDR3 spans 14 residues. V gave up 2 bases and J gave up 0 bases; unmatched junction bases: 1. The CDR3 here is CASSERQGSYEQYF. The DNA of the CDR3 is TGTGCCAGCAGTGAAAGACAGGGCTCCTACGAGCAGTACTTC. Looking up the rest from reference TRBV2 and TRBJ2-7 gives the full variable domain: EPEVTQTPSHQVTQMGQEVILRCVPISNHLYFYWYRQILGQKVEFLVSFYNNEISEKSEIFDDQFSVERPDGSNFTLKIRSTKLEDSAMYFCASSERQGSYEQYFGPGTRLTVT.

This clone showed up just a few times. V and J are TRBV2 and TRBJ2-3, with 7 bases aligning to TRBD1. This CDR3 has 14 amino acids. Germline-derived CDR1 and CDR2 are SNHLY and FYNNEI. J lost 0 bases, V lost 7 bases, and 4 bases had no gene match. CDR3 bases: TGTGCCAGCACCCGGGACAGAAGCACAGATACGCAGTATTTT. This translates into CASTRDRSTDTQYF.

This clone showed up just a few times. The rearrangement joins TRBV5-1 to TRBJ1-5, with no clear D. The CDR3 runs 15 residues. V lost 7 bases, J lost 0 bases, and 14 bases lay in between. Germline CDR1 is SGHRS and CDR2 is YFSETQ. DNA of the CDR3: TGCGCCAGCTCACCCGGCACTAATAGCAATCAGCCCCAGCATTTT. It yields the protein CASSPGTNSNQPQHF.

V usage is TRBV28 and J usage is TRBJ2-5; 13 nucleotides align to TRBD2. Germline V gives CDR1 MDHEN, CDR2 SYDVKM. The CDR3 totals 16 residues. Trimming cost V 4 bases and J 4 bases; bases outside gene matches: 6. Here the CDR3 DNA reads TGTGCCAGCAGTTCGGGGACTAGCGGGAAACGAGAGACCCAGTACTTC. It translates to CASSSGTSGKRETQYF.

This clone was recorded a few times. The chain links TRBV29-1 to TRBJ1-1; TRBD1 agrees at 8 bases. V was pared by 7 bases and J by 5 bases, with 15 bases of the junction left unmatched. Germline CDR1 SQVTM, CDR2 ANQGSEA. The CDR3 extends over 15 amino acids. The CDR3 nucleotides read TGCAGCGCCTCGACAGGGGCGTTAATGACTACTGAAGCTTTCTTT. Translating it yields CSASTGALMTTEAFF. Full variable domain (missing parts from reference TRBV29-1 and TRBJ1-1): SAVISQKPSRDICQRGTSLTIQCQVDSQVTMMFWYRQQPGQSLTLIATANQGSEATYESGFVIDKFPISRPNLTFSTLTVSNMSPEDSSIYLCSASTGALMTTEAFFGQGTRLTVV.

This clone was detected a few times. The rearrangement joins TRBV5-1 to TRBJ2-3, with TRBD2 identical over 7 bases. This CDR3 has 15 amino acids. J gave up 4 bases and V 2 bases, and 7 bases lay outside the gene matches. Germline loops: CDR1 SGHRS, CDR2 YFSETQ. CDR3: CASSFAGTTADTQYF. DNA for the CDR3: TGCGCCAGCAGCTTTGCCGGGACTACGGCAGATACGCAGTATTTT.

The chain combines TRBV7-2 with TRBJ2-5, with D possibly being TRBD1 (6 bases). V shed 5 bases and J shed 4 bases, with 17 bases lying between them. The V gene's germline CDR1 is SGHTA and CDR2 FQGNSA. CDR3 length equals 15 residues. The CDR3 DNA reads TGTGCCAGCAGCCGCCCACAGGGTATGGGAGAGACCCAGTACTTC. Amino acids: CASSRPQGMGETQYF.

The chain uses TRBV30 and TRBJ1-3, with unresolved D. Trimming cost V 1 base and J 0 bases, with 10 bases left between them. In germline, CDR1 is GTSNPN, CDR2 SVGIG (reference sequence). The CDR3 loop spans 15 amino acids. The CDR3 sequence is CAWSGQTNSGNTIYF. The CDR3 region has the DNA TGTGCCTGGAGTGGTCAGACAAACTCTGGAAACACCATATATTTT.

The CDR3 protein is CASSPGTSGPADTQYF. The CDR3 region has the DNA TGTGCCAGCAGTCCTGGGACTAGCGGGCCCGCGGATACGCAGTATTTT. This rearrangement joins TRBV2 to TRBJ2-3, with TRBD2 identical over 12 bases. Germline V CDR1 and CDR2: SNHLY, FYNNEI. J was trimmed by 6 bases and V by 5 bases; bases with no gene match: 9. CDR3 size: 16 residues.